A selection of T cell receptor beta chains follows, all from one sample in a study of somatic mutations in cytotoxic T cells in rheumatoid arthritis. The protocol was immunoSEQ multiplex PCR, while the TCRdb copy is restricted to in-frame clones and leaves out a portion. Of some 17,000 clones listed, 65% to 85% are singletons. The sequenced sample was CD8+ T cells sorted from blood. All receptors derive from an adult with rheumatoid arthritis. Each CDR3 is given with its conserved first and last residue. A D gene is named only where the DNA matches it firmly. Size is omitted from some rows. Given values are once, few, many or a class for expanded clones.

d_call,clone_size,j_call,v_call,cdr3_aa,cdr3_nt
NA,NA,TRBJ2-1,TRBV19,CASSIDGTYNEQFF,TGTGCCAGTAGTATAGATGGGACCTACAATGAGCAGTTCTTC
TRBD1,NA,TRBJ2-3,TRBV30,CAWSGVLTGGTDTQYF,TGTGCCTGGAGTGGGGTTCTGACAGGGGGAACAGATACGCAGTATTTT
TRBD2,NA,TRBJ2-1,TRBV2,CASRVLAGGPGDEQFF,TGTGCCAGCAGAGTACTAGCGGGGGGGCCCGGAGATGAGCAGTTCTTC
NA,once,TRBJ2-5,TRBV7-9,CASSALAPNQETQYF,TGTGCCAGCAGCGCGTTGGCACCGAACCAAGAGACCCAGTACTTC
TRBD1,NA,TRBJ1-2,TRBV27,CASSLSGGTGGAGYTF,TGTGCCAGCAGTCTAAGCGGCGGGACAGGGGGCGCTGGCTACACCTTC
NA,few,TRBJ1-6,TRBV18,CASSVGTTDNSPLHF,TGTGCCAGCTCTGTTGGGACGACGGACAATTCACCCCTCCACTTT
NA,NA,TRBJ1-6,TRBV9,CASSQGVNSPLHF,TGTGCCAGCAGCCAGGGAGTTAATTCACCCCTCCACTTT
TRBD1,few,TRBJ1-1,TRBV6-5,CASSYSGTVYEAFF,TGTGCCAGCAGTTACTCAGGGACAGTCTACGAAGCTTTCTTT
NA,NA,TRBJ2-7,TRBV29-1,CSVELESPPAVGYEQYF,TGCAGCGTTGAACTTGAATCCCCCCCAGCGGTCGGCTACGAGCAGTACTTC
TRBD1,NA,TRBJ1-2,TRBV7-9,CASKGDRSYGYTF,TGTGCCAGCAAGGGGGACAGGAGCTATGGCTACACCTTC
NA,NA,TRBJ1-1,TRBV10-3,CAISESDQEAFF,TGTGCCATCAGTGAGTCGGATCAAGAAGCTTTCTTT
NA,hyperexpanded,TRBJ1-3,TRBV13,CASSYDKATGNTIYF,TGTGCCAGCAGCTATGACAAGGCAACTGGAAACACCATATATTTT
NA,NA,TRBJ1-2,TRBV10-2,CASREGPGSNYGYTF,TGCGCCAGCAGGGAGGGTCCGGGAAGTAACTATGGCTACACCTTC
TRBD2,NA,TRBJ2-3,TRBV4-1,CASSQVGLAGVDTQYF,TGCGCCAGCAGCCAAGTGGGACTAGCGGGCGTGGATACGCAGTATTTT
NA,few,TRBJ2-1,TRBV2,CASSERLTYEQFF,TGTGCCAGCAGTGAAAGGCTCACCTATGAGCAGTTCTTC
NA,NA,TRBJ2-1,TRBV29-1,CSVEDPTGRDLNEQFF,TGCAGCGTTGAGGACCCAACAGGGAGGGACTTAAATGAGCAGTTCTTC
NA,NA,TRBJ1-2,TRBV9,CASSPGGSYGYTF,TGTGCCAGCAGTCCTGGGGGTAGCTATGGCTACACCTTC
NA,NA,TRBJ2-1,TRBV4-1,CASSQTKDSYNEQFF,TGCGCCAGCAGCCAGACGAAGGACAGCTACAATGAGCAGTTCTTC
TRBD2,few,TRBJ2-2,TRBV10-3,CAIGREGSTLGTGELFF,TGTGCCATCGGGAGGGAGGGATCGACTCTGGGAACCGGGGAGCTGTTTTTT
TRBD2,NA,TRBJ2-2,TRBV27,CASSPLAGGPTGELFF,TGTGCCAGCAGTCCGCTAGCGGGGGGGCCTACCGGGGAGCTGTTTTTT
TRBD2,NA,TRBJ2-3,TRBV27,CASSSAGEITDTQYF,TGTGCCAGCAGTTCAGCGGGGGAGATCACAGATACGCAGTATTTT
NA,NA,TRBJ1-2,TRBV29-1,CSEGRGRHGYTF,TGCAGCGAAGGGCGGGGGCGACATGGCTACACCTTC
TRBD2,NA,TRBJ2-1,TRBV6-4,CASSASGGSYNEQFF,TGTGCCAGCAGTGCTAGCGGGGGCTCCTACAATGAGCAGTTCTTC
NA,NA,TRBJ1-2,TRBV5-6,CASSYLTGSYGYTF,TGTGCCAGCAGCTACTTGACGGGTTCCTATGGCTACACCTTC
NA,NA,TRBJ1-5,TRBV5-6,CASSFRGDQPQHF,TGTGCCAGCAGCTTCAGGGGCGATCAGCCCCAGCATTTT
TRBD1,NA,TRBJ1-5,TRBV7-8,CASSLGRDSSNQPQHF,TGTGCCAGCAGCTTAGGTCGGGACAGTAGCAATCAGCCCCAGCATTTT
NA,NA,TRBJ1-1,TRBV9,CASSVSRGITEAFF,TGTGCCAGCAGCGTCAGTCGGGGGATCACTGAAGCTTTCTTT
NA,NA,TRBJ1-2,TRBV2,CASSDEVGYTF,TGTGCCAGCAGTGATGAGGTTGGCTACACCTTC
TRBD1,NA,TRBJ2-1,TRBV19,CASRGTGNYNEQFF,TGTGCCAGTAGGGGGACAGGCAACTACAATGAGCAGTTCTTC
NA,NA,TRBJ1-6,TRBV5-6,CASSLGRVTGNSPLHF,TGTGCCAGCAGCTTGGGCAGGGTGACTGGGAATTCACCCCTCCACTTT
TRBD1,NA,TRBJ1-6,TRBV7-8,CASSLSTGGYNSPLHF,TGTGCCAGCAGCCTATCAACAGGGGGATATAATTCACCCCTCCACTTT
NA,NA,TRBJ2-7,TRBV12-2,CASRLAPGLAGYEQYF,TGTGCAAGTCGCTTAGCCCCGGGACTAGCGGGCTACGAGCAGTACTTC
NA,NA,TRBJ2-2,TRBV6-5,CASTPSTGELFF,TGTGCCAGCACCCCATCCACCGGGGAGCTGTTTTTT
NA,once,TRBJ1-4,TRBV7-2,CASSPLRPGGFEKLFF,TGTGCCAGCAGCCCGCTCCGACCTGGGGGATTTGAAAAACTGTTTTTT
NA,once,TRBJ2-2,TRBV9,CASSPGAGELFF,TGTGCCAGCAGCCCGGGGGCCGGGGAGCTGTTTTTT
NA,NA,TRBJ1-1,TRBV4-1,CASSAPEGRTEAFF,TGCGCCAGCAGCGCCCCGGAGGGAAGGACTGAAGCTTTCTTT
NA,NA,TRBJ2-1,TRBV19,CASSIVPGEYNEQFF,TGTGCCAGTAGTATCGTCCCGGGGGAGTACAATGAGCAGTTCTTC
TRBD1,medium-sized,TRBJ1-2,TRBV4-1,CASSQHTGGSGYTF,TGCGCCAGCAGCCAGCACACAGGGGGCAGTGGCTACACCTTC
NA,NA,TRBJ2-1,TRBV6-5,CASSLIAAGGNEQFF,TGTGCCAGCAGCCTCATAGCGGCAGGGGGCAATGAGCAGTTCTTC
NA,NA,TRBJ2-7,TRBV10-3,CAIGVGGPNYEQYF,TGTGCCATCGGGGTGGGGGGGCCGAACTACGAGCAGTACTTC
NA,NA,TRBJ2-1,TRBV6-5,CASSYGTFSYNEQFF,TGTGCCAGCAGTTACGGGACATTTTCCTACAATGAGCAGTTCTTC
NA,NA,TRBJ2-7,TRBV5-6,CASSSGQRGYEQYF,TGTGCCAGCAGCTCCGGTCAAAGGGGATACGAGCAGTACTTC
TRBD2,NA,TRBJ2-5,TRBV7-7,CASSAGLLGETQYF,TGTGCTAGCAGCGCGGGACTATTGGGGGAGACCCAGTACTTC
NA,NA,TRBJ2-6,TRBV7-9,CASSLDVLGPKGNVLTF,TGTGCCAGCAGCTTAGACGTTTTGGGACCCAAGGGCAACGTCCTGACTTTC
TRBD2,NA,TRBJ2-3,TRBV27,CASSYGTSGADTQYF,TGTGCCAGCAGCTACGGGACTAGTGGGGCGGATACGCAGTATTTT
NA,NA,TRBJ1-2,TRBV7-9,CASSHVTGTLSNYGYTF,TGTGCCAGCAGCCACGTGACAGGAACACTCTCTAACTATGGCTACACCTTC
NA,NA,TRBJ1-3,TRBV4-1,CASSQGGPISGNTIYF,TGCGCCAGCAGCCAAGGGGGACCGATCTCTGGAAACACCATATATTTT
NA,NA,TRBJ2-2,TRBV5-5,CASSYTAGELFF,TGTGCCAGCAGCTACACGGCCGGGGAGCTGTTTTTT
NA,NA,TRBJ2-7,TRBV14,CASSQTGVLSYEQYF,TGTGCCAGCAGCCAAACGGGGGTCCTTTCCTACGAGCAGTACTTC
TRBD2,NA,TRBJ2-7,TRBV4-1,CASSQKLSGGYSYEQYF,TGCGCCAGCAGCCAAAAATTGAGCGGGGGGTACTCCTACGAGCAGTACTTC
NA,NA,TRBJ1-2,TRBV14,CASSQGRYYGYTF,TGTGCCAGCAGCCAAGGACGGTACTATGGCTACACCTTC
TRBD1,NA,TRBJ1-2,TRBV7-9,CASSSGTVEGYTF,TGTGCCAGCAGCTCCGGGACAGTCGAAGGCTACACCTTC
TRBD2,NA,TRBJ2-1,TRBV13,CASSLGTSSNNEQFF,TGTGCCAGCAGCTTAGGGACTAGCTCCAACAATGAGCAGTTCTTC
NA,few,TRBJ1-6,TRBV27,CASRPGARASPLHF,TGTGCCAGCAGGCCAGGGGCCCGGGCTTCACCCCTCCACTTT
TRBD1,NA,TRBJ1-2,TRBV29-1,CSVVRPGTGIYYDYGYTF,TGCAGCGTTGTGCGCCCCGGGACAGGGATATACTACGACTATGGCTACACCTTC